Below are 3 T cell receptor beta chains sequenced from a single sample in a study of identical twins. Using its own MiXCR run on the 5' RACE reads, TCRdb lists one record per CDR3 protein. The table has some 500,000 distinct CDR3 sequences, roughly an eighth seen once. The data also belong to a second study, concerning yellow fever vaccine responses in identical twins.

Sequences were obtained from CD4+ T cells sorted from blood. These receptors all stem from a young woman in good health.

The V call is TRBV6-5, the J call TRBJ2-7; TRBD1 matches 7 bases. In germline, CDR1 is MNHEY, CDR2 SVGAGI. V lost 4 bases and J lost 3; bases outside the gene matches: 6. The CDR3 has 14 amino acids. CDR3 amino acids: CASSSARQGYEQYF. The DNA of the CDR3 is TGTGCCAGCAGTTCGGCCCGACAGGGCTACGAGCAGTACTTC.

Many counts were recorded for this clonotype. V is TRBV29-1 and J is TRBJ1-1, with 8 bases lining up with TRBD1. The CDR3 covers 13 residues. V shed 6 bases, J shed 0 bases, and the junction held 3 bases outside the gene matches. Germline CDR1 is SQVTM and CDR2 is ANQGSEA. The CDR3 DNA sequence: TGCAGCGTGGGACAGGTCCTGAACACTGAAGCTTTCTTT. Translated, it gives CSVGQVLNTEAFF.

This chain connects TRBV15 to TRBJ2-1, with 9 bases matching TRBD1. The germline V gene encodes CDR1 LNHNV and CDR2 YYDKDF (reference sequence). The CDR3 is made up of 16 amino acids. The V and J ends lost 7 bases and 3 bases, in that order; junction bases with no gene match: 10. CDR3 DNA sequence: TGTGCCACCACCCCGGCGGGGACAGGGCTCTACAATGAGCAGTTCTTC. It yields the protein CATTPAGTGLYNEQFF.